This T cell receptor (beta chain) was obtained from a study of cytomegalovirus exposure and HLA in healthy donors. Overall study results and limits: The authors listed 164 TCR beta chains as cytomegalovirus-associated.

This clone was found once. Its antigen is as yet unknown. Other DNA sequences in this specimen translate into the identical CDR3. 60 Vbeta and 13 Jbeta primers were used in PCR. Sequencing used immunoSEQ multiplex PCR; TCRdb keeps in-frame clones, though not all of them. The sample shows approximately 50,000 clones, roughly 84% of them seen only once. The specimen was PBMCs. The TCR comes from a man under 40 in good health and CMV-seronegative.

In nucleotides, the CDR3 is TGTGCCAGCAGCTCTCGAGGGGGCCAAGAGACCCAGTACTTC. The encoded protein is CASSSRGGQETQYF. V gene TRBV9 combines with J gene TRBJ2-5; D possibly corresponds to TRBD1 (6 bases). Trimming removed 4 bases at V and 1 base at J, with 11 bases between. Germline loops: CDR1 SGDLS, CDR2 YYNGEE. The CDR3 is made up of 14 amino acids.